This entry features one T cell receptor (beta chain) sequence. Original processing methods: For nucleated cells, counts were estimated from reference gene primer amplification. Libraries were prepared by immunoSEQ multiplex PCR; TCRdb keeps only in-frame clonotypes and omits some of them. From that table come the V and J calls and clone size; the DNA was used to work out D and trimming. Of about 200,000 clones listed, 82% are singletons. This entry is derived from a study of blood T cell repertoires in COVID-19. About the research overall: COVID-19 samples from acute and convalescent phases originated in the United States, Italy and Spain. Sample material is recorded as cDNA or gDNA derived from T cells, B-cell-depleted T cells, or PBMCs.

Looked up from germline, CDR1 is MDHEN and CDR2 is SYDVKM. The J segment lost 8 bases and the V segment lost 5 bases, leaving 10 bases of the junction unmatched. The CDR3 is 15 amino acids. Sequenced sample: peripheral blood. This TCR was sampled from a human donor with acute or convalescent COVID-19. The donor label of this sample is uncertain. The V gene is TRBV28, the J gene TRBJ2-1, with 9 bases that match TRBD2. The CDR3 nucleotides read TGTGCCAGCAGTCCGATTATAGCGGGAGACTATGAGCAGTTCTTC. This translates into CASSPIIAGDYEQFF.